The sequence of this TCR beta chain was determined in a study of blood T cell repertoires in COVID-19 (TCRdb year 2020). In terms of the full investigation: Samples covering the acute and convalescent phases of COVID-19 were provided by collaborators in the United States, Italy and Spain. The prospective study material was composed of cDNA or gDNA derived from T cells, B-cell-depleted T cells, or PBMCs. The dataset comprised deeply sampled blood TCRbeta repertoires from subjects exposed to, actively infected with, or recovered from COVID-19. The repertoires were made available in a free public database intended to serve as a resource for research on the immune response to SARS-CoV-2. Samples were obtained from the ongoing ImmuneRACE study (first 160 participants) and from 1,254 subjects provided by 6 global collaborators. Sample metadata almost always included a de-identified subject ID, COVID-19 status, age in years and sex. Where available, HLA class I and class II types were taken from metadata supplied by the sample provider and were not determined by assay-based typing. Study-wide findings and limitations: How much clinical and demographic metadata was included differed by source and by participant, and the metadata was provided uncurated.

From V the trimming removes 2 bases and from J it removes 4 bases, while the gene matches leave 14 bases of the junction unaccounted for. The CDR3, from cysteine to phenylalanine, totals 18 residues. Left in the record is the CDR3 DNA by itself, 54 bases read in frame from the first base. Per the germline V gene, MGHRA is the CDR1 and YSYEKL is the CDR2. Whole blood was collected in K2EDTA tubes by collaborating institutions according to the institutions' own protocols. For TCRbeta analysis, collaborator samples were shipped as frozen whole blood, as isolated PBMCs, or as DNA extracted from either sample type. TCRbeta CDR3 regions were amplified from genomic DNA by means of the immunoSEQ Assay, a bias-controlled multiplex PCR. Concerning the study's data processing: Within the assay, amplification of reference gene primers was used to estimate how many nucleated cells each sample contained. To quantify the absolute abundance of each unique TCRbeta CDR3 rearrangement, sequence reads were collapsed and filtered. Productive Simpson clonality was computed per sample as the square root of Simpson's diversity index over productive rearrangements. This is the immuneACCESS table as TCRdb keeps it, with only in-frame sequences that have V and J called. A part of the clones is gone; compared with another copy, unresolved V genes explain less than half, and the rest is unexplained. The V and J calls and clone size were taken over from that table, and D and trimming were inferred from the DNA. The sample table shows 70,000 to 85,000 clones, and roughly 84% are seen once. The ten top clones hold 2.5% to 3.5% of the sample.

As for this clone: What antigen it recognizes has not been identified. Base qualities are missing; no much larger clone stands one base away.

The receptor was derived from a man aged 70 or older with active or convalescent COVID-19. Recombination joined TRBV4-1 with TRBJ1-2; 9 central nucleotides agree with TRBD1. The source material was peripheral blood. CDR3 loop: CASSQPGQGRKRGYGYTF. The DNA is TGCGCCAGCAGCCAACCCGGACAGGGGAGAAAGAGGGGCTATGGCTACACCTTC.